The present T cell receptor beta chain was sequenced within a study of T cell repertoires in cytomegalovirus infection. On the study more broadly: Recently identified HLA-C-restricted and well-studied HLA-B-restricted CMV epitopes were used. Public TCR beta signatures marked donors with CMV infection and the matching HLA. Findings and caveats of the study: CMV-specific TCR beta clonotypes restricted by HLA-C were the ones dominating the ex vivo response.

There are many counts of this clonotype. Its antigen is undetermined. MiXCR was run by TCRdb on the reads, yielding one entry per CDR3 protein. The sample shows 250,000 to 400,000 distinct CDR3 sequences, 25% of them seen only once. This CDR3 region has 14 residues. Per the germline V gene, CDR1 is SGHRS and CDR2 is YFSETQ. V dropped 3 bases and J dropped 0 bases, with 7 bases sitting between them. The origin of this receptor is a human donor in good health (CMV status not recorded). Some clones in this sample may be carry-over from other donors' samples. V and J are TRBV5-1 and TRBJ2-4; D is possibly TRBD1 or TRBD2 (6 bases each). Sequenced here: cultured PBMCs, sampled from culture after CMV antigen stimulation. CDR3 in amino acids: CASSSGAAKNIQYF. CDR3 nucleotide sequence: TGCGCCAGCAGCTCGGGGGCAGCCAAAAACATTCAGTACTTC.